This record looks at one T cell receptor beta chain sequence and its context. Its cognate antigen is unknown. The CDR3 is 14 amino acids. The V end was cut by 2 bases, the J end by 5 bases, with 11 bases between. Germline V gives CDR1 SGHRS, CDR2 YFSETQ. Preparation of the TCRbeta library involved a method that used unique molecular identifiers. TCRdb ran MiXCR on the PCR reads and lists one entry per CDR3 protein. The table has almost 600,000 distinct CDR3 sequences, 20% to 30% seen once. These data are taken from a study of T-cell reconstitution after alpha-beta-depleted transplantation in children. Points from the study as a whole: It was reported that alpha-beta T cells came from several hundred expanded graft clones (about two months after transplant). High day-60 TCRbeta diversity in some patients came from surviving recipient T cells and thymic progenitors.

This material consisted of PBMCs, taken before TCRalphabeta/CD19-depleted stem cell transplant. This sequence joins TRBV5-1 and TRBJ2-1; TRBD2 might be the D (5 bases). This receptor was taken from a boy under three years old with Wiskott-Aldrich syndrome, due to receive a stem cell transplant. The CDR3 region is CASSLGSFDNEQFF. The DNA of the CDR3 is TGCGCCAGCAGCTTAGGGAGTTTTGACAATGAGCAGTTCTTC.